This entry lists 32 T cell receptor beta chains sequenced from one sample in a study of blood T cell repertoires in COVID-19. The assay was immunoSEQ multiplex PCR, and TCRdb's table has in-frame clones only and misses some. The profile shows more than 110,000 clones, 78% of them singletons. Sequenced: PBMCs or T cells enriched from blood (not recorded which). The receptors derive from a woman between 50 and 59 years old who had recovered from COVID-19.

The CDR3, as DNA: TGTGCCACCAGCAGGATTCAGGGAACTGGAAACACCATATATTTT. Its translation: CATSRIQGTGNTIYF. The V call is TRBV15, the J call TRBJ1-3, with a possible D match to TRBD1 (5 bases). Trimming removed 3 bases at V and 2 bases at J, with 11 bases between. The CDR3 sequence is 15 residues long. The germline V gene encodes CDR1 LNHNV and CDR2 YYDKDF (reference sequence).

The CDR3 is CASSYAGQSYEQYV. The CDR3 DNA is TGTGCCAGCAGCTACGCTGGACAGAGCTACGAGCAGTACGTC. The chain has TRBV5-5 and TRBJ2-7; perhaps TRBD1 as D (6 bases). From germline, CDR1 is SGHKS and CDR2 YYEKEE (reference sequence). The V end was cut by 3 bases, the J end by 3 bases, with 13 bases between. The CDR3 spans 14 residues.

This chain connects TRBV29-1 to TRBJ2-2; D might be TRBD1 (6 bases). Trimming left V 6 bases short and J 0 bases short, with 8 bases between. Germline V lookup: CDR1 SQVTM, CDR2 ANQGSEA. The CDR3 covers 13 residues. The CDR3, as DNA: TGCAGCGTGGACAGAACGAACACCGGGGAGCTGTTTTTT. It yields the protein CSVDRTNTGELFF.

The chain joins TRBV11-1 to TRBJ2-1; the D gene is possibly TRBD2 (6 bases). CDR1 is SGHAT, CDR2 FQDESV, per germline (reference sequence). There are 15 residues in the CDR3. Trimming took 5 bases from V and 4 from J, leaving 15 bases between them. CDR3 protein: CASSLGGVLYNEQFF. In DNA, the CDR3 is TGTGCCAGCAGCCTCGGCGGGGTTCTTTACAATGAGCAGTTCTTC.

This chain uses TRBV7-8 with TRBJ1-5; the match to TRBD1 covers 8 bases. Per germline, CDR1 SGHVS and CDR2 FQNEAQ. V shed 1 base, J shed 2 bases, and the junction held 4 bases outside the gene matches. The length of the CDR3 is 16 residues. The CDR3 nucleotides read TGTGCCAGCAGCTTAGGAACGGGACAGGGCAATCAGCCCCAGCATTTT. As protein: CASSLGTGQGNQPQHF.

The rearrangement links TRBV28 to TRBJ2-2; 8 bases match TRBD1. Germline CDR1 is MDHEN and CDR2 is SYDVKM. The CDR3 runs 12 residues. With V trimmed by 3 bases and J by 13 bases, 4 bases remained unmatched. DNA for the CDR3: TGTGCCAGCAGTTTCCGCGACAGGGGGCTGTTTTTT. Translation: CASSFRDRGLFF.

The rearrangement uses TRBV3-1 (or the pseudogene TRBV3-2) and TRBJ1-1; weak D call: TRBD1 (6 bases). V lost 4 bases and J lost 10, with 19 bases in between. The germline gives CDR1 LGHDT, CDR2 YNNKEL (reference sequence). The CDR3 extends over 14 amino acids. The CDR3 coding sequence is TGTGCCAGCAGCCCACGACAAGAAACAGGGAGAGCTTTCTTT. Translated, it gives CASSPRQETGRAFF.

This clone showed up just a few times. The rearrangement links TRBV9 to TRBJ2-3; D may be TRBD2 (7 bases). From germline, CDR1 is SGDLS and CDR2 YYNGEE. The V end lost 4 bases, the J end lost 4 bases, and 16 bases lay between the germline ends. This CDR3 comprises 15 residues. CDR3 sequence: CASSPGRGGPDTQYF. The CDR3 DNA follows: TGTGCCAGCAGCCCCGGGCGCGGGGGCCCAGATACGCAGTATTTT. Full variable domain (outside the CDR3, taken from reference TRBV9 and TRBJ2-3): DSGVTQTPKHLITATGQRVTLRCSPRSGDLSVYWYQQSLDQGLQFLIQYYNGEERAKGNILERFSAQQFPDLHSELNLSSLELGDSALYFCASSPGRGGPDTQYFGPGTRLTVL.

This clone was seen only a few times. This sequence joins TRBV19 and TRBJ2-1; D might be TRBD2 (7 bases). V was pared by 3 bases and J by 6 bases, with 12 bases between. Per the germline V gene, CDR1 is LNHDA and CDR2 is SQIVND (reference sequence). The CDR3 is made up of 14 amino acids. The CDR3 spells CASSMGAGANEQFF. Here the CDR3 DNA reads TGTGCCAGTAGTATGGGGGCGGGGGCCAATGAGCAGTTCTTC. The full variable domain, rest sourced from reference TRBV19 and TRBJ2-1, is DGGITQSPKYLFRKEGQNVTLSCEQNLNHDAMYWYRQDPGQGLRLIYYSQIVNDFQKGDIAEGYSVSREKKESFPLTVTSAQKNPTAFYLCASSMGAGANEQFFGPGTRLTVL.

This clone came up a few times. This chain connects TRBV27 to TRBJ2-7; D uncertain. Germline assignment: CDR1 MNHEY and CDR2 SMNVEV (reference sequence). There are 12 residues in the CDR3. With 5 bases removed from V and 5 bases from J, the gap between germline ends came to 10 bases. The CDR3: CASSLLGDEQYF. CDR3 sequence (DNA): TGTGCCAGCAGTCTCCTAGGCGACGAGCAGTACTTC.

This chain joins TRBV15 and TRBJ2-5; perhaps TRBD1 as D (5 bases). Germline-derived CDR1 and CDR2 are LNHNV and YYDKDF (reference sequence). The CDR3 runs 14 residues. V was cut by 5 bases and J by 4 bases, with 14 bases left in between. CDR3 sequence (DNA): TGTGCCACCAGCCTCATGACAGAGCGAGAGACCCAGTACTTC. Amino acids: CATSLMTERETQYF.

CDR3 residues: CAISEWDYTEAFF. CDR3 bases: TGTGCCATCAGTGAGTGGGACTACACTGAAGCTTTCTTT. This chain joins TRBV10-3 and TRBJ1-1; maybe TRBD1 (5 bases). CDR3 size: 13 residues. Trimming pared 1 base from V and 3 bases from J, leaving 6 bases between. Germline CDR1 ENHRY, CDR2 SYGVKD.

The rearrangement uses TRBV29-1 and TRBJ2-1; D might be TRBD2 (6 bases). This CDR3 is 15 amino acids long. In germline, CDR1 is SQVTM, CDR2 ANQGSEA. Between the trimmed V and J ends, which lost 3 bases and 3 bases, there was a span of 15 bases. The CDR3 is CSVDPGQGLYNEQFF. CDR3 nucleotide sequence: TGCAGCGTTGATCCGGGGCAGGGACTCTACAATGAGCAGTTCTTC.

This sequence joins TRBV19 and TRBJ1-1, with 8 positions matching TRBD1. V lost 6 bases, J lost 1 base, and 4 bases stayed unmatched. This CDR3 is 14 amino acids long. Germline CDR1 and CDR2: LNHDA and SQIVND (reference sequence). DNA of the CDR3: TGTGCCAGTAGGGAGGACAGGGAGAACACTGAAGCTTTCTTT. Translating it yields CASREDRENTEAFF.

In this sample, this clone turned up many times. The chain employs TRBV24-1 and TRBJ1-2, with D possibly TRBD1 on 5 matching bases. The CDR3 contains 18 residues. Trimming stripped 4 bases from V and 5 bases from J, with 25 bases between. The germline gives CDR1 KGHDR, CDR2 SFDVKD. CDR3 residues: CATSDQTGSRAEPYGYTF. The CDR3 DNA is TGTGCCACCAGTGACCAAACAGGATCCCGGGCGGAACCTTATGGCTACACCTTC.

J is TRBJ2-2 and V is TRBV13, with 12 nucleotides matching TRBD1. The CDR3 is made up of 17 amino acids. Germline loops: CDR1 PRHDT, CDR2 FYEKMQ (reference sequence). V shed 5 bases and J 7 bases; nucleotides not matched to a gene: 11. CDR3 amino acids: CASSPRGDRGLGGELFF. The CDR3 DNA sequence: TGTGCCAGCAGCCCAAGGGGGGACAGGGGGCTTGGCGGGGAGCTGTTTTTT.

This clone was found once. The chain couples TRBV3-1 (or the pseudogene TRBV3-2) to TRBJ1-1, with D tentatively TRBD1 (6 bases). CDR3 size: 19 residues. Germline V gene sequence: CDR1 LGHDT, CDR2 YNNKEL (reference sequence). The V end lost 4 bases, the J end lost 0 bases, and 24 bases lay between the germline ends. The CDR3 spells CASSLKIRGGGTMNTEAFF. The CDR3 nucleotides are TGTGCCAGCAGCCTCAAGATCCGGGGAGGGGGTACTATGAACACTGAAGCTTTCTTT.

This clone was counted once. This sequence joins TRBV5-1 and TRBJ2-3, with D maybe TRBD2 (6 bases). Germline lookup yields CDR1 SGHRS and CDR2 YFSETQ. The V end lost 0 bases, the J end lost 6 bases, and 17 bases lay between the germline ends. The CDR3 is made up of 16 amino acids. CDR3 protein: CASSLGSGTGVDTQYF. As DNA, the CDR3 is TGCGCCAGCAGCTTGGGGTCCGGGACGGGGGTGGATACGCAGTATTTT.

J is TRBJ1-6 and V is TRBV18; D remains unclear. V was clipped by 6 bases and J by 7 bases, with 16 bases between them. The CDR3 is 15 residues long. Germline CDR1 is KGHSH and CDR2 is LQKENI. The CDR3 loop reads CASSPTEAPNSPLHF. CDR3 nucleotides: TGTGCCAGCTCCCCAACGGAGGCCCCAAATTCACCCCTCCACTTT.

In DNA, the CDR3 is TGTGCCAGCAGCCCATATCTGACCGGGGGGGCAAGTGATACGCAGTATTTT. It codes for CASSPYLTGGASDTQYF. The rearrangement links TRBV7-2 to TRBJ2-3; 8 bases map to TRBD2. CDR3 length equals 17 residues. The germline V gene has CDR1 SGHTA and CDR2 FQGNSA. V lost 5 bases to trimming and J lost 6 bases; unmatched junction nucleotides: 16.

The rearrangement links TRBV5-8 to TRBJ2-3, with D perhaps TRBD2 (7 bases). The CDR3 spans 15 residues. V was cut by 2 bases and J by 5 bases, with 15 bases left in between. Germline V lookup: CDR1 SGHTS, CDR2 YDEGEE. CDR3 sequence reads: CASSFSGGGGDTQYF. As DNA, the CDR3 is TGTGCCAGCAGCTTTTCCGGCGGGGGCGGAGATACGCAGTATTTT.

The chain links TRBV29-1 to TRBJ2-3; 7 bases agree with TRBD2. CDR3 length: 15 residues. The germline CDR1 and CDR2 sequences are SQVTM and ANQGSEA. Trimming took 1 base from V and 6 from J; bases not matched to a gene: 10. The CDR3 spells CSVEGVLADGDTQYF. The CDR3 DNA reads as TGCAGCGTTGAAGGGGTCCTAGCGGATGGGGATACGCAGTATTTT.

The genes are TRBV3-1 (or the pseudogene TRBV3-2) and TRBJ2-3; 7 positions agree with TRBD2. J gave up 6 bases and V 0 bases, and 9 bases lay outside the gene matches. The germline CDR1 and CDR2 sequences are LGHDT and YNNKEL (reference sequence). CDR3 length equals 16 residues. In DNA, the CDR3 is TGTGCCAGCAGCCAAGATCGCGGACTAGTAGGGGATACGCAGTATTTT. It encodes CASSQDRGLVGDTQYF.

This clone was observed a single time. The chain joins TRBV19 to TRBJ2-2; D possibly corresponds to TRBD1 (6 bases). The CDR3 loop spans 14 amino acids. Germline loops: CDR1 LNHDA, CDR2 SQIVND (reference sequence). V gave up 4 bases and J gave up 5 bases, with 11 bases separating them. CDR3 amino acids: CASSRTARTGELFF. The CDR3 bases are TGTGCCAGTAGTAGGACAGCTCGAACCGGGGAGCTGTTTTTT. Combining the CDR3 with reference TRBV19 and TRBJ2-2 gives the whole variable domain DGGITQSPKYLFRKEGQNVTLSCEQNLNHDAMYWYRQDPGQGLRLIYYSQIVNDFQKGDIAEGYSVSREKKESFPLTVTSAQKNPTAFYLCASSRTARTGELFFGEGSRLTVL.

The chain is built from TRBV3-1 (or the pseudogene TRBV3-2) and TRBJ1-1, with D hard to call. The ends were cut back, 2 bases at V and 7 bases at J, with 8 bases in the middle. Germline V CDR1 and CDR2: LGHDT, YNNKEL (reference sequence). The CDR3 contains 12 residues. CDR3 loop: CASSQFRGEAFF. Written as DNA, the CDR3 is TGTGCCAGCAGCCAATTTCGGGGTGAAGCTTTCTTT.

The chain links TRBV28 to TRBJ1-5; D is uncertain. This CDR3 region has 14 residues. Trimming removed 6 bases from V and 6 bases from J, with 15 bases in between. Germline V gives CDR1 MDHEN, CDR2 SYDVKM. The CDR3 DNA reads TGTGCCAGCAGCCCGAACGGGGTTGGTCAGCCCCAGCATTTT. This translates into CASSPNGVGQPQHF.

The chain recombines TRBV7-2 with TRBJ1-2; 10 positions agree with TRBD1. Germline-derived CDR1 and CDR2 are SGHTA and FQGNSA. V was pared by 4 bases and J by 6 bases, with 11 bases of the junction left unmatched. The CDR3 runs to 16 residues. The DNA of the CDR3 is TGTGCCAGCAGCTCCCGACAGGGGGCAAGTCGGGATGGCTACACCTTC. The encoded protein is CASSSRQGASRDGYTF.

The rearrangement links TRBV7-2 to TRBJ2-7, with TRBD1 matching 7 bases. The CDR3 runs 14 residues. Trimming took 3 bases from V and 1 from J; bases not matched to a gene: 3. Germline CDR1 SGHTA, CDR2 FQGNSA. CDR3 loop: CASSLDRRSYEQYV. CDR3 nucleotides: TGTGCCAGCAGCTTGGACAGGCGATCCTACGAGCAGTACGTC.

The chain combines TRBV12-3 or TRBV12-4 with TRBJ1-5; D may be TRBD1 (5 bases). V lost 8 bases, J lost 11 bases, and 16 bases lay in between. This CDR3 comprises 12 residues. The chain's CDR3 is CASALVGETQHF. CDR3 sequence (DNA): TGTGCCAGCGCTTTAGTAGGGGAAACCCAGCATTTT.

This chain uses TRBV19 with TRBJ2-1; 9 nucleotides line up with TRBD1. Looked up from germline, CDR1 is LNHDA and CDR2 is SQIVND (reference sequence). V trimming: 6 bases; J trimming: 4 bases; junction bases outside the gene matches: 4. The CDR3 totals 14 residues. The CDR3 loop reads CASRGTGTYNEQFF. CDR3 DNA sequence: TGTGCCAGTAGAGGGACAGGGACGTACAATGAGCAGTTCTTC.

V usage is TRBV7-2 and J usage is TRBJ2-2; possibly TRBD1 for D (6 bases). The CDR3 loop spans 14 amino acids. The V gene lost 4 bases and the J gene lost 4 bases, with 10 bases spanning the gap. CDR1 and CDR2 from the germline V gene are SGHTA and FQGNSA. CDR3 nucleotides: TGTGCCAGCAGCTCGGGACAACCCACCGGGGAGCTGTTTTTT. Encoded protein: CASSSGQPTGELFF. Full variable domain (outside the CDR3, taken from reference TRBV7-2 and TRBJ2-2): GAGVSQSPSNKVTEKGKDVELRCDPISGHTALYWYRQSLGQGLEFLIYFQGNSAPDKSGLPSDRFSAERTGGSVSTLTIQRTQQEDSAVYLCASSSGQPTGELFFGEGSRLTVL.

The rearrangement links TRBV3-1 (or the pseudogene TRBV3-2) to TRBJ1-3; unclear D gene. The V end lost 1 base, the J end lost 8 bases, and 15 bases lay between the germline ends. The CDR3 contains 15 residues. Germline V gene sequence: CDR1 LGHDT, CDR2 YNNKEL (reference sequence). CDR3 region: CASSQALSPVDTIYF. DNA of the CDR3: TGTGCCAGCAGCCAAGCGTTGTCGCCGGTGGACACCATATATTTT.